This T cell receptor (beta chain) originates from a study of blood T cell repertoires in COVID-19. Turning to the study itself: PBMCs, B-cell-depleted T cells, or T cells provided the cDNA or gDNA that made up the material.

The method was immunoSEQ multiplex PCR; TCRdb's version includes in-frame clones alone and lacks a portion of them. The table has some 150,000 clones, 81% seen once. The ends lost 5 bases at V and 8 bases at J; junction bases unmatched: 8. The germline V gene has CDR1 SGHAT and CDR2 FQDESV (reference sequence). The CDR3 sequence is 14 residues long. This clonotype was obtained from a woman aged 55-69 years with active or convalescent COVID-19. This sequence joins TRBV11-1 and TRBJ1-2; TRBD1 agrees at 10 bases. The sequencing sample was made of peripheral blood. CDR3 coding DNA: TGTGCCAGCAGCCCCGAGGGGACAGGGGTCGGCTACACCTTC. Translated: CASSPEGTGVGYTF. The complete variable domain, with remaining parts taken from reference TRBV11-1 and TRBJ1-2, reads EAEVAQSPRYKITEKSQAVAFWCDPISGHATLYWYRQILGQGPELLVQFQDESVVDDSQLPKDRFSAERLKGVDSTLKIQPAELGDSAMYLCASSPEGTGVGYTFGSGTRLTVV.